This is a list of T cell receptor beta chains from one sample in a study of blood T cell repertoires in COVID-19. Profiled with immunoSEQ multiplex PCR; TCRdb holds only in-frame clones, not every one. The table has 250,000 to 350,000 clones, 80% to 90% seen once. The sequencing input was peripheral blood. These receptors were collected from a woman in her 70s with COVID-19, enrolled during active disease. Both conserved end residues are part of each CDR3. A D gene is named only where the DNA matches it firmly. Not all rows give a size; the values are once, few, many and, for expanded clones, a class.

d_call	v_call	j_call	clone_size	cdr3_aa	cdr3_nt
NA	TRBV4-1	TRBJ2-7	NA	CASSQESRGDREQYF	TGCGCCAGCAGCCAGGAGTCCAGGGGAGACCGGGAGCAGTACTTC
NA	TRBV7-9	TRBJ2-2	NA	CASSSISPGNTGELFF	TGTGCCAGCAGCTCTATCTCTCCGGGGAACACCGGGGAGCTGTTTTTT
TRBD1	TRBV6-5	TRBJ1-5	NA	CASSRTGGFNQPQHF	TGTGCCAGCAGCCGGACAGGGGGCTTCAATCAGCCCCAGCATTTT
TRBD1	TRBV19	TRBJ1-6	NA	CASSLDRASPLHF	TGTGCCAGTAGTCTGGACAGGGCATCACCCCTCCACTTT
TRBD1	TRBV19	TRBJ1-1	few	CASSIIQGGRGAFF	TGTGCCAGTAGTATTATACAGGGGGGTCGAGGAGCTTTCTTT
TRBD1	TRBV19	TRBJ1-2	NA	CASSIVWDSHFYGYTF	TGTGCCAGTAGTATAGTGTGGGACAGCCACTTCTATGGCTACACCTTC
NA	TRBV5-1	TRBJ2-7	NA	CASSWKGRENEQYF	TGCGCCAGCAGTTGGAAGGGCCGGGAAAACGAGCAGTACTTC
TRBD1	TRBV7-9	TRBJ1-3	NA	CASSLDRGTLGNTIYF	TGTGCCAGCAGCTTAGACAGGGGGACGCTCGGAAACACCATATATTTT
NA	TRBV18	TRBJ1-3	NA	CASSPTGMSKNTIYF	TGTGCCAGCTCACCAACAGGGATGAGTAAGAACACCATATATTTT
TRBD2	TRBV5-6	TRBJ2-5	NA	CASSLMAGGGQETQYF	TGTGCCAGCAGCTTGATGGCGGGGGGAGGGCAAGAGACCCAGTACTTC
TRBD1	TRBV7-9	TRBJ1-2	NA	CASSILDRDNYGYTF	TGTGCCAGCAGCATTCTCGACAGGGATAACTATGGCTACACCTTC
NA	TRBV9	TRBJ1-4	NA	CASRTQGRDEKLFF	TGTGCCAGCAGGACACAGGGTAGGGATGAAAAACTGTTTTTT
NA	TRBV12-5	TRBJ2-3	few	CASDSRRGRDTQYF	TGTGCTAGTGACTCGCGACGGGGGAGAGATACGCAGTATTTT
TRBD1	TRBV6-6	TRBJ2-3	NA	CASSWTGYDTQYF	TGTGCCAGCAGTTGGACAGGGTACGATACGCAGTATTTT
NA	TRBV19	TRBJ2-1	NA	CASKRHQRDEQFF	TGTGCCAGTAAGCGGCATCAAAGGGATGAGCAGTTCTTC
TRBD2	TRBV2	TRBJ2-7	NA	CASRRGLAGIEQYF	TGTGCCAGCAGACGGGGACTAGCGGGGATCGAGCAGTACTTC
NA	TRBV6-1	TRBJ1-6	NA	CASSEKDTNNSPLHF	TGTGCCAGCAGTGAGAAGGACACAAATAATTCACCCCTCCACTTT
TRBD2	TRBV10-3	TRBJ2-7	NA	CAISGASGFYEQYF	TGTGCCATCAGTGGGGCTAGCGGTTTCTACGAGCAGTACTTC
TRBD1	TRBV29-1	TRBJ2-2	NA	CSVGNRGTGELFF	TGCAGCGTTGGAAACAGGGGAACCGGGGAGCTGTTTTTT
NA	TRBV10-2	TRBJ2-7	NA	CASSAGDILSYEQYF	TGCGCCAGCAGTGCCGGGGACATTCTCTCCTACGAGCAGTACTTC
NA	TRBV2	TRBJ2-1	NA	CASRPIVDGQFF	TGTGCCAGCAGACCCATTGTAGATGGGCAGTTCTTC
TRBD1	TRBV5-1	TRBJ1-3	NA	CASSLGQGTGNTIYF	TGCGCCAGCAGCTTGGGACAGGGGACGGGAAACACCATATATTTT
NA	TRBV19	TRBJ1-6	few	CASSPSPSGSPLHF	TGTGCCAGTAGCCCTAGTCCTAGCGGGTCACCCCTCCACTTT
NA	TRBV6-6	TRBJ1-1	NA	CASSYSSGGTEAFF	TGTGCCAGCAGTTACTCCTCGGGTGGCACTGAAGCTTTCTTT
NA	TRBV30	TRBJ1-5	NA	CAWSGAGFGQPQHF	TGTGCCTGGAGTGGGGCGGGGTTCGGGCAGCCCCAGCATTTT
NA	TRBV3-1/TRBV3-2	TRBJ1-5	NA	CASSQDGGGNQPQHF	TGTGCCAGCAGCCAAGATGGGGGGGGGAATCAGCCCCAGCATTTT
TRBD2	TRBV24-1	TRBJ2-1	NA	CATSDKTSGYNEQFF	TGTGCCACCAGTGATAAGACTAGCGGATACAATGAGCAGTTCTTC
TRBD2	TRBV18	TRBJ2-5	NA	CASSPQPAGGQETQYF	TGTGCCAGCTCACCTCAACCGGCCGGGGGGCAAGAGACCCAGTACTTC
NA	TRBV21-1	TRBJ2-7	few	CASSNHLGTDSDYEQYF	TGTGCCAGCAGCAATCATCTTGGAACGGACAGCGACTACGAGCAGTACTTC
NA	TRBV28	TRBJ1-1	NA	CASLLGAHTEAFF	TGTGCCTCCCTATTGGGGGCTCACACTGAAGCTTTCTTT
NA	TRBV3-1/TRBV3-2	TRBJ2-5	NA	CASSQDPLGGETQYF	TGTGCCAGCAGCCAAGATCCCCTAGGAGGCGAGACCCAGTACTTC
TRBD2	TRBV19	TRBJ2-7	NA	CACGGSSYEQYF	TGTGCCTGCGGGGGGTCTAGCTACGAGCAGTACTTC
TRBD1	TRBV2	TRBJ2-5	NA	CASSEAAGGAGETQYF	TGTGCCAGCAGTGAAGCCGCAGGGGGCGCGGGAGAGACCCAGTACTTC
NA	TRBV2	TRBJ2-5	NA	CASKGGAETQYF	TGTGCCAGCAAGGGGGGGGCGGAGACCCAGTACTTC
TRBD2	TRBV19	TRBJ2-1	NA	CASSIRLAAYNEQFF	TGTGCCAGTAGTATACGGCTAGCGGCCTACAATGAGCAGTTCTTC
NA	TRBV5-6	TRBJ2-7	NA	CASNRDSYEQYF	TGTGCCAGCAACAGGGATTCCTACGAGCAGTACTTC
NA	TRBV9	TRBJ2-3	NA	CASSAPAGRSSTDTQYF	TGTGCCAGCAGCGCACCGGCGGGGCGCTCTAGCACAGATACGCAGTATTTT
NA	TRBV6-5	TRBJ1-1	NA	CASSPVQGTEAFF	TGTGCCAGCAGCCCAGTACAGGGCACTGAAGCTTTCTTT
TRBD1	TRBV7-6	TRBJ1-1	NA	CASSLLPQDRGGNTEAFF	TGTGCCAGCAGCTTACTCCCCCAGGACAGGGGTGGGAACACTGAAGCTTTCTTT
NA	TRBV6-6	TRBJ1-1	once	CASSYPLEEAFF	TGTGCCAGCAGTTACCCTCTAGAGGAAGCTTTCTTT
NA	TRBV5-6	TRBJ2-5	NA	CASSQVARRGDETQYF	TGTGCCAGCAGCCAAGTGGCCCGCAGGGGGGACGAGACCCAGTACTTC
NA	TRBV12-3/TRBV12-4	TRBJ2-1	many	CASSLSSREQFF	TGTGCCAGCAGTTTGAGTTCACGAGAGCAGTTCTTC
NA	TRBV9	TRBJ2-7	NA	CASSASRVSYEQYF	TGTGCCAGCAGCGCCTCACGGGTTTCCTACGAGCAGTACTTC
TRBD1	TRBV6-5	TRBJ1-1	few	CASSSSTGVQAEAFF	TGTGCCAGCAGTTCGTCGACAGGGGTTCAGGCTGAAGCTTTCTTT
NA	TRBV6-2/TRBV6-3	TRBJ1-5	NA	CASSYARNSNQPQHF	TGTGCCAGCAGTTACGCCAGAAATAGCAATCAGCCCCAGCATTTT
TRBD1	TRBV28	TRBJ2-7	NA	CASSDRDGYEQYF	TGTGCCAGCAGTGACAGGGATGGGTACGAGCAGTACTTC
NA	TRBV6-5	TRBJ2-7	NA	CASSYSGEPYEQYF	TGTGCCAGCAGTTACTCTGGAGAACCCTACGAGCAGTACTTC
NA	TRBV18	TRBJ1-4	NA	CASSPESRGKLFF	TGTGCCAGCTCACCAGAAAGCAGGGGAAAACTGTTTTTT
NA	TRBV28	TRBJ1-5	NA	CASRSSRQPQHF	TGTGCCAGCAGGTCGAGTAGACAGCCCCAGCATTTT
TRBD2	TRBV19	TRBJ2-1	NA	CASSARLAGAYNEQFF	TGTGCCAGTAGTGCCCGACTAGCGGGTGCCTACAATGAGCAGTTCTTC
NA	TRBV6-4	TRBJ1-1	NA	CATTLTDYTEAFF	TGTGCCACCACCCTGACAGATTACACTGAAGCTTTCTTT
NA	TRBV30	TRBJ2-3	NA	CAWSRRLTDTQYF	TGTGCCTGGAGTCGGCGGCTCACAGATACGCAGTATTTT
TRBD1	TRBV2	TRBJ1-2	NA	CASTQDGADRVGGYTF	TGTGCCAGCACACAAGATGGGGCGGACAGGGTGGGTGGCTACACCTTC
TRBD1	TRBV18	TRBJ2-7	NA	CASSRRTGVSSYEQYF	TGTGCCAGCTCACGACGGACAGGGGTTAGCTCCTACGAGCAGTACTTC
TRBD1	TRBV24-1	TRBJ2-1	NA	CATSGTGRREQFF	TGTGCCACTTCCGGGACAGGCCGCCGTGAGCAGTTCTTC